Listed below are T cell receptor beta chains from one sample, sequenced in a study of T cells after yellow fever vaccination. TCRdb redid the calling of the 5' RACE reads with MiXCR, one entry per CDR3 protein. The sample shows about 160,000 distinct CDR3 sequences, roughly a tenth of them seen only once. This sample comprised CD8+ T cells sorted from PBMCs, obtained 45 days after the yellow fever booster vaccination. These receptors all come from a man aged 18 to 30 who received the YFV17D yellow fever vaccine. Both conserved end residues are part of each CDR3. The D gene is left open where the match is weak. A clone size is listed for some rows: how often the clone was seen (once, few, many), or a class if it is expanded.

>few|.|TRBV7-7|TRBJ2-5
TGTGCCAGCAGCTCAGGTGCGGGCGCCGAAGAGACCCAGTACTTC
CASSSGAGAEETQYF
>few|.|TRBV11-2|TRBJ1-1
TGTGCCAGCAGCCTCCTCAAGGATTTTAGGTCGGGGACCACTGAAGCTTTCTTT
CASSLLKDFRSGTTEAFF
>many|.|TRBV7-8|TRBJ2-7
TGTGCCACTAAAAAGAACCCCAACTTGGACTCCTACGAGCAGTACTTC
CATKKNPNLDSYEQYF
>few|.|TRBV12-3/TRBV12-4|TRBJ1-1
TGTGCCAGCAGAAGGGGGGAGAACACTGAAGCTTTCTTT
CASRRGENTEAFF
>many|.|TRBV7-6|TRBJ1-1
TGTGCCAGCAGCTTAGGGGCAGGGAAGTCCACTGAAGCTTTCTTT
CASSLGAGKSTEAFF
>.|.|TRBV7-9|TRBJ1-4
TGTGCCAGCAGCTCGGATAATGAAAAACTGTTTTTT
CASSSDNEKLFF
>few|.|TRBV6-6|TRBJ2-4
TGTGCCAGCAGTCCCATGAGTCAGTCGGCCAAAAACATTCAGTACTTC
CASSPMSQSAKNIQYF
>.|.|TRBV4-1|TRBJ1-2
TGCGCCAGCAGCTGGGACGTAGGAGCCTATGGCTACACCTTC
CASSWDVGAYGYTF
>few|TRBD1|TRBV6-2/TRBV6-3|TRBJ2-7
TGTGCCAGCAGTTACTTCGGGACAGGGAACGAGCAGTACTTC
CASSYFGTGNEQYF
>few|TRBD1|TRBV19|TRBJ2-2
TGTGCCAGTAGCAATAAGCCCGGGACAGATCGAGCCGGGGAGCTGTTTTTT
CASSNKPGTDRAGELFF
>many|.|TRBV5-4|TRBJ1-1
TGTGCCAGCACCTACGGGGGGGCCGCTGAAGCTTTCTTT
CASTYGGAAEAFF